The 6 T cell receptor beta chains given below trace back to one sample, sequenced in a study of regulatory T cells in long-lasting Graves disease. The time point is: persistent/refractory GD, antithyroid drugs over 5 years with positive TRAb. Generation of the TCR library employed RNA extracted from PBMCs. TCR beta libraries were built with iRepertoire HTBI primers and Arm-PCR of CDR3 regions. MiXCR was run by TCRdb on the multiplex PCR reads, yielding one entry per CDR3 protein. The data show 310,000 or so distinct CDR3 sequences, roughly a fifth seen once. The specimen comprised peripheral blood mononuclear cells (PBMCs), sampled when the disease was refractory, from a patient treated with antithyroid drugs. The receptor source for this set is a female donor with Graves disease.

Concerning this clonotype: A much more abundant neighbour one base away suggests this may be a read error. The V call is TRBV7-4, the J call TRBJ2-7, with 7 positions matching TRBD2. V shed 0 bases, J shed 2 bases, and the junction held 13 bases outside the gene matches. CDR1 and CDR2 (germline): SGHVT, SQSDAQ. This CDR3 has 18 amino acids. The CDR3 region is CASSLAGPAGPSTYEQYF. The CDR3 DNA is TGTGCCAGCAGCTTAGCGGGACCAGCGGGACCCTCCACCTACGAGCAGTACTTC.

The sample holds a few counts of this clonotype. This chain uses TRBV5-1 with TRBJ1-4; 8 nucleotides line up with TRBD1. The CDR3 covers 14 residues. V lost 7 bases and J lost 8; bases outside the gene matches: 10. The germline V gene encodes CDR1 SGHRS and CDR2 YFSETQ. The CDR3 sequence is CASGLGQAGEKLFF. The CDR3 coding sequence is TGCGCCAGCGGCCTGGGACAGGCTGGGGAAAAACTGTTTTTT. Variable domain in full (rest from reference TRBV5-1 and TRBJ1-4): KAGVTQTPRYLIKTRGQQVTLSCSPISGHRSVSWYQQTPGQGLQFLFEYFSETQRNKGNFPGRFSGRQFSNSRSEMNVSTLELGDSALYLCASGLGQAGEKLFFGSGTQLSVL.

The rearrangement links TRBV18 to TRBJ2-5, with D uncertain. In germline, CDR1 is KGHSH, CDR2 LQKENI. The ends were cut back, 2 bases at V and 5 bases at J, with 21 bases in the middle. The CDR3 sequence is 17 residues long. CDR3 DNA sequence: TGTGCCAGCTCACCAAGCCTATCTGTCGTTGACGCGGAGACCCAGTACTTC. Amino acids: CASSPSLSVVDAETQYF.

This clonotype showed up many times. This rearrangement joins TRBV2 to TRBJ2-7; tentatively, D is TRBD1 or TRBD2 (5 bases each). V gave up 8 bases and J gave up 3 bases, with 14 bases separating them. The CDR3 has 13 residues. Germline V gives CDR1 SNHLY, CDR2 FYNNEI. This CDR3 is CASGGSVGYEQYF. CDR3 in DNA: TGTGCCAGCGGGGGATCAGTCGGCTACGAGCAGTACTTC.

V is TRBV29-1 and J is TRBJ2-1; 11 bases map to TRBD1. The V and J ends lost 7 bases and 7 bases, in that order; junction bases with no gene match: 9. This CDR3 contains 14 residues. The V gene's germline CDR1 is SQVTM and CDR2 ANQGSEA. CDR3 coding DNA: TGCAGCGCACCGGGACAGGGGGGGTGGAATGAGCAGTTCTTC. Translating gives CSAPGQGGWNEQFF.

Only a few counts were recorded for this clonotype. This chain joins TRBV28 and TRBJ2-1; D is perhaps TRBD1 or TRBD2 (5 bases each). From germline, CDR1 is MDHEN and CDR2 SYDVKM. V dropped 5 bases and J dropped 3 bases, with 14 bases sitting between them. This CDR3 is 15 amino acids long. The CDR3 sequence is CASSPPRGGYNEQFF. CDR3 in DNA: TGTGCCAGCAGTCCCCCCCGGGGCGGCTACAATGAGCAGTTCTTC.